Described below is a single TCR beta chain sequence and its context. Reverse transcription used about 0.45 to 1 ug RNA and random hexamers. TCRdb passed the immunoSEQ multiplex PCR reads through MiXCR, listing each CDR3 protein once. The sample has about 180,000 distinct CDR3 sequences; around 94% are singletons. The source of the sample is a study of CD8 T cells in Susac syndrome. From germline, CDR1 is GTSNPN and CDR2 SVGIG (reference sequence). Trimming left V 0 bases short and J 4 bases short, with 8 bases between. The CDR3 extends over 13 amino acids. This TCR derives from a human donor with Susac syndrome. The rearrangement uses TRBV30 and TRBJ2-3, with D perhaps matching TRBD1 (5 bases). Sequenced input: CD4+ T cells from PBMCs. CDR3 DNA sequence: TGTGCCTGGAGTGTGGCAGGGTCAGATACGCAGTATTTT. As protein: CAWSVAGSDTQYF.